This T cell receptor beta chain derives from a study of shared clonotypes between healthy human individuals. The germline gives CDR1 SGHRS, CDR2 YFSETQ. This CDR3 spans 12 amino acids. A deep-level run was used for the assay. Sequencing used immunoSEQ multiplex PCR; TCRdb keeps in-frame clones, though not all of them. Here the sample spans about 2.4 million clones, approximately 93% being singletons. This clone showed up just once. The junction departs from the called germline gene at one end, perhaps through a read error. The sample taken for sequencing was naive CD4+ T cells from PBMCs. Subset in this sample: CD45RA+ positively selected. The TCR comes from a man between 18 and 29 years old in good health. Some clones in this sample may be carry-over from other donors' samples. The chain carries TRBV5-1 and TRBJ2-7, with a tentative D call TRBD2 (5 bases). The CDR3 loop is CASRPDSSMRDF. CDR3 DNA: TGCGCCAGCAGGCCGGACTCCTCTATGAGGGACTTC.